Below, 20 T cell receptor beta chains from the same sample are listed, as sequenced in a study of cytomegalovirus exposure and HLA in healthy donors. PCR employed 60 Vbeta and 13 Jbeta primers. Only in-frame clones appear in the TCRdb table, and some are missing; sequencing was by immunoSEQ multiplex PCR. Among 150,000 to 200,000 clones listed, just over 75% were seen once. The specimen sequenced was PBMCs. These receptors were taken from a woman aged 35 to 49 in good health and CMV-seronegative.

This chain joins TRBV11-2 and TRBJ2-5; D perhaps matches TRBD2 (7 bases). V was pared by 3 bases and J by 2 bases, with 10 bases between. This CDR3 contains 14 residues. Germline lookup yields CDR1 SGHAT and CDR2 FQNNGV. The CDR3 coding sequence is TGTGCCAGCAGCTTGAGGGGGGGGCAAGAGACCCAGTACTTC. Its protein product is CASSLRGGQETQYF.

In DNA, the CDR3 is TGTGCCGGGGAAGGACTTCCTCCTACCTACGAGCAGTACTTC. This translates into CAGEGLPPTYEQYF. The V gene is TRBV6-1, the J gene TRBJ2-7, with a tentative D call TRBD2 (5 bases). The germline gives CDR1 MNHNS, CDR2 SASEGT. The CDR3 is 14 amino acids. Trimming shortened V by 11 bases and J by 2 bases, and 19 bases separated the two germline ends.

The V and J genes are TRBV9 and TRBJ1-1; tentative D call: TRBD1 (6 bases). The CDR3 is 14 amino acids. Germline loops: CDR1 SGDLS, CDR2 YYNGEE. V was trimmed by 4 bases and J by 8 bases, leaving 18 bases between them. The CDR3 coding sequence is TGTGCCAGCAGCCCGACCCCGAACAGGGTAGAAGCTTTCTTT. It yields the protein CASSPTPNRVEAFF.

V is TRBV28 and J is TRBJ2-2, with a tentative D call TRBD2 (7 bases). The length of the CDR3 is 13 residues. The ends were cut back, 10 bases at V and 0 bases at J, with 9 bases in the middle. Germline lookup yields CDR1 MDHEN and CDR2 SYDVKM. This chain's CDR3 is CATGGANTGELFF. CDR3 DNA sequence: TGTGCCACGGGGGGCGCGAACACCGGGGAGCTGTTTTTT. Full variable domain (missing parts from reference TRBV28 and TRBJ2-2): DVKVTQSSRYLVKRTGEKVFLECVQDMDHENMFWYRQDPGLGLRLIYFSYDVKMKEKGDIPEGYSVSREKKERFSLILESASTNQTSMYLCATGGANTGELFFGEGSRLTVL.

V usage is TRBV27 and J usage is TRBJ2-7; tentative D call: TRBD2 (6 bases). V shed 5 bases and J shed 12 bases, with 23 bases lying between them. Germline loops: CDR1 MNHEY, CDR2 SMNVEV (reference sequence). CDR3 length: 14 residues. In nucleotides, the CDR3 is TGTGCCAGCAGTCCTACCTTCGGGGACTCTACCATGTACTTC. Protein: CASSPTFGDSTMYF.

The rearrangement links TRBV29-1 to TRBJ2-1; 7 bases line up with TRBD1. Germline V gene data show CDR1 as SQVTM and CDR2 as ANQGSEA. V shed 7 bases, J shed 8 bases, and the junction held 8 bases outside the gene matches. The CDR3 runs 12 residues. DNA for the CDR3: TGCAGCGCCCACAGGGGTAGCGATGAGCAGTTCTTC. Amino acid sequence: CSAHRGSDEQFF.

This sequence joins TRBV19 and TRBJ1-1, with 7 bases lining up with TRBD1. From germline, CDR1 is LNHDA and CDR2 SQIVND (reference sequence). The CDR3 contains 16 residues. The V segment lost 0 bases and the J segment 7 bases; nucleotides outside the gene matches: 11. Written as DNA, the CDR3 is TGTGCCAGTAGTATAGATCGGCAGGGGCAGGGGGATGAAGCTTTCTTT. Its translation: CASSIDRQGQGDEAFF.

The chain links TRBV28 to TRBJ2-5; weak D call: TRBD2 (5 bases). Between the trimmed V and J ends, which lost 10 bases and 9 bases, there was a span of 21 bases. Germline loops: CDR1 MDHEN, CDR2 SYDVKM. The CDR3 loop spans 13 amino acids. CDR3: CATEGRGKKAQYF. In nucleotides, the CDR3 is TGTGCCACCGAAGGACGAGGGAAGAAGGCCCAGTACTTC.

This clone was detected only once. DNA for the CDR3: TGTGCCAGCAGTAAATCCCGCTCTGGAAACACCATATATTTT. It codes for CASSKSRSGNTIYF. The chain is built from TRBV6-1 and TRBJ1-3; unclear D gene. Trimming took off 5 bases at V and 0 bases at J, with 8 bases between the two ends. Germline CDR1 reads MNHNS; CDR2 reads SASEGT. The CDR3 is 14 amino acids.

The chain carries TRBV9 and TRBJ2-7; 9 bases match TRBD2. Germline loops: CDR1 SGDLS, CDR2 YYNGEE. With V trimmed by 0 bases and J by 2 bases, 3 bases remained unmatched. The CDR3 runs 15 residues. This chain's CDR3 is CASSVGSGGPYEQYF. CDR3 nucleotide sequence: TGTGCCAGCAGCGTAGGTAGCGGGGGACCCTACGAGCAGTACTTC.

The genes are TRBV7-2 and TRBJ2-3, with TRBD2 as a possible D gene (6 bases). V lost 1 base and J lost 4, with 18 bases in between. From germline, CDR1 is SGHTA and CDR2 FQGNSA. The CDR3 is 17 amino acids. The CDR3 DNA follows: TGTGCCAGCAGCTTAGGACATTTCGGGAGTACCGCAGATACGCAGTATTTT. Encoded protein: CASSLGHFGSTADTQYF.

This CDR3 reads CASSLGQPNEKLFF. CDR3 sequence (DNA): TGCGCCAGCAGCTTAGGACAGCCTAATGAAAAACTGTTTTTT. This chain links TRBV5-1 with TRBJ1-4; D perhaps matches TRBD1 (6 bases). This CDR3 contains 14 residues. CDR1 is SGHRS and CDR2 is YFSETQ in the germline V gene. Deletions cut 2 bases from V and 3 bases from J, with 8 bases between.

The CDR3 spells CASSLAGDRVADEQFF. CDR3 in DNA: TGCGCCAGCAGCTTGGCCGGGGACAGGGTGGCCGATGAGCAGTTCTTC. The chain uses TRBV5-1 and TRBJ2-1, with 9 bases lining up with TRBD1. The germline V gene has CDR1 SGHRS and CDR2 YFSETQ. This CDR3 spans 16 amino acids. After removal of 0 bases from V and 8 bases from J, the junction contained 9 bases not matched to a gene.

This chain uses TRBV19 with TRBJ1-1; TRBD1 matches at 9 bases. Germline V CDR1 and CDR2: LNHDA, SQIVND (reference sequence). CDR3 size: 17 residues. Trimming took 6 bases from V and 0 from J; bases not matched to a gene: 11. The CDR3 region has the DNA TGTGCCAGTAGACCCCTCGGGACAGGGAGGATGAACACTGAAGCTTTCTTT. It translates to CASRPLGTGRMNTEAFF.

V and J are TRBV4-1 and TRBJ2-1, with TRBD1 as a possible D gene (5 bases). This CDR3 is built from 18 residues. Trimming took 0 bases from V and 0 from J, leaving 15 bases between them. CDR1 and CDR2 (germline): MGHRA, YSYEKL. The CDR3 spells CASSQDDRGASSYNEQFF. The CDR3 bases are TGCGCCAGCAGCCAAGACGATAGGGGCGCGAGCTCCTACAATGAGCAGTTCTTC.

The DNA of the CDR3 is TGTGCCAGCAGCCAAGATCGACTAGCGGAGACCCAGTACTTC. Translation gives CASSQDRLAETQYF. The chain carries TRBV4-2 and TRBJ2-5; TRBD2 aligns across 8 bases. Trimming removed 0 bases from V and 5 bases from J; junction bases left unmatched: 2. The germline gives CDR1 LGHNA, CDR2 YNFKEQ. CDR3 size: 14 residues.

The J gene is TRBJ2-5, the V gene TRBV29-1; TRBD2 might be the D (5 bases). The CDR3 is 13 residues long. Per germline, CDR1 SQVTM and CDR2 ANQGSEA. V was trimmed by 6 bases and J by 5 bases, leaving 16 bases between them. Here the CDR3 reads CSVNGVYGETQYF. The CDR3 DNA is TGCAGCGTCAACGGGGTCTACGGGGAGACCCAGTACTTC. Complete variable domain (other parts from reference TRBV29-1 and TRBJ2-5): SAVISQKPSRDICQRGTSLTIQCQVDSQVTMMFWYRQQPGQSLTLIATANQGSEATYESGFVIDKFPISRPNLTFSTLTVSNMSPEDSSIYLCSVNGVYGETQYFGPGTRLLVL.

The J gene is TRBJ2-1, the V gene TRBV30; 12 positions match TRBD2. The CDR3 consists of 12 residues. CDR1 and CDR2 (germline): GTSNPN, SVGIG (reference sequence). With V trimmed by 6 bases and J by 16 bases, 10 bases remained unmatched. The CDR3 spells CACIKTSGSVFF. DNA for the CDR3: TGTGCCTGCATCAAGACTAGCGGGAGTGTCTTCTTC.

This chain links TRBV19 with TRBJ2-3; TRBD1 aligns across 12 bases. This CDR3 is 14 amino acids long. Germline CDR1 and CDR2: LNHDA and SQIVND (reference sequence). V lost 9 bases, J lost 7 bases, and 8 bases stayed unmatched. CDR3: CASAGQGAPNTQYF. CDR3 DNA sequence: TGTGCCAGCGCGGGACAGGGGGCGCCGAATACGCAGTATTTT. The full variable domain, in which reference TRBV19 and TRBJ2-3 provide the parts outside the CDR3, is DGGITQSPKYLFRKEGQNVTLSCEQNLNHDAMYWYRQDPGQGLRLIYYSQIVNDFQKGDIAEGYSVSREKKESFPLTVTSAQKNPTAFYLCASAGQGAPNTQYFGPGTRLTVL.

The V call is TRBV28, the J call TRBJ2-7; D is possibly TRBD2 (6 bases). The CDR3 consists of 14 residues. With 10 bases removed from V and 3 bases from J, the gap between germline ends came to 19 bases. The V gene's germline CDR1 is MDHEN and CDR2 SYDVKM. This chain's CDR3 is CATLAAPPLYEQYF. CDR3 sequence (DNA): TGTGCCACCTTAGCGGCCCCACCCCTCTACGAGCAGTACTTC.